This record covers a single TCR beta chain. These data belong to a study of a mutant IDH1 vaccine in newly diagnosed glioma. Described time point: baseline, week 1 (first vaccination visit). As to treatment: pre-vaccination baseline after standard-of-care therapy. Repertoires were generated with immunoSEQ multiplex PCR, while TCRdb's copy carries only in-frame clones and drops some. This sample has about 54,000 clones, with about 82% found just once. Germline V lookup: CDR1 SGHNT, CDR2 YENEEA. This CDR3 contains 17 residues. Trimming stripped 2 bases from V and 2 bases from J, with 15 bases between. This sequence was found in a man between 18 and 35 years old with glioma. Material: PBMCs, obtained from a glioma patient treated with radiotherapy, temozolomide or both. The chain is built from TRBV11-3 and TRBJ2-2; perhaps D is TRBD1 or TRBD2 (5 bases each). Written as DNA, the CDR3 is TGTGCCAGCAGCTTATGGAGTGGGGGTGATAACACCGGGGAGCTGTTTTTT. Residues: CASSLWSGGDNTGELFF.